These 26 T cell receptor beta chains share one sample of origin, sequenced in a study of cytomegalovirus exposure and HLA in healthy donors. Primers included in the PCR were 60 Vbeta and 13 Jbeta primers. Clones were sequenced by immunoSEQ multiplex PCR, and TCRdb holds only the in-frame ones, with some missing. The sample yields some 150,000 clones, roughly 79% seen once. Sample: PBMCs. Receptors originate from a middle-aged woman in good health and CMV-seropositive.

The J gene is TRBJ2-3, the V gene TRBV7-9, with D hard to call. Germline lookup yields CDR1 SEHNR and CDR2 FQNEAQ (reference sequence). This CDR3 contains 13 residues. Trimming stripped 7 bases from V and 0 bases from J, with 8 bases between. CDR3 bases: TGTGCCAGCACCTCTAGGAGCACAGATACGCAGTATTTT. Protein: CASTSRSTDTQYF.

With respect to this clone: At one of its ends the junction is not consistent with the germline gene, which may arise from a read error. The rearrangement uses TRBV7-9 and TRBJ1-4; D perhaps matches TRBD1 (5 bases). The CDR3 loop spans 17 amino acids. Germline-derived CDR1 and CDR2 are SEHNR and FQNEAQ (reference sequence). CDR3 region: CSSSLGQGEATNEKLFF. The DNA for the CDR3 is TGTTCCAGCAGCTTAGGGCAGGGCGAAGCAACTAATGAAAAACTGTTTTTT. The whole variable domain, filled in from reference TRBV7-9 and TRBJ1-4, reads DTGVSQNPRHKITKRGQNVTFRCDPISEHNRLYWYRQTLGQGPEFLTYFQNEAQLEKSRLLSDRFSAERPKGSFSTLEIQRTEQGDSAMYLCSSSLGQGEATNEKLFFGSGTQLSVL.

This clone appeared a few times. The rearrangement uses TRBV7-3 and TRBJ2-2, with D perhaps TRBD2 (6 bases). Germline-derived CDR1 and CDR2 are SGHTA and FQGTGA. Trimming took 6 bases from V and 1 from J, leaving 12 bases between them. The CDR3 runs 15 residues. CDR3 sequence: CASREGDQNTGELFF. CDR3 DNA sequence: TGTGCCAGCAGGGAGGGAGACCAGAACACCGGGGAGCTGTTTTTT.

The chain carries TRBV7-2 and TRBJ1-4; D uncertain. V lost 5 bases, J lost 0 bases, and 10 bases lay in between. The CDR3 has 15 residues. CDR1 and CDR2 from the germline V gene are SGHTA and FQGNSA. This chain's CDR3 is CASSPGVATNEKLFF. The CDR3 DNA follows: TGTGCCAGCAGCCCCGGAGTTGCAACTAATGAAAAACTGTTTTTT.

This clone has just one count. V is TRBV6-1 and J is TRBJ1-1, with a possible D match to TRBD1 (6 bases). Trimming removed 5 bases from V and 1 base from J, with 11 bases in between. Germline CDR1 is MNHNS and CDR2 is SASEGT. The CDR3 extends over 14 amino acids. CDR3 sequence: CASSFQTGNTEAFF. DNA of the CDR3: TGTGCCAGCAGTTTCCAGACAGGGAACACTGAAGCTTTCTTT.

The CDR3 here is CASSLLSGTGGAETQYF. CDR3 DNA sequence: TGCGCCAGCAGCTTGTTATCCGGGACAGGGGGCGCCGAGACCCAGTACTTC. The chain joins TRBV5-1 to TRBJ2-5, with 12 nucleotides matching TRBD1. CDR1 and CDR2 from the germline V gene are SGHRS and YFSETQ. The V and J ends lost 1 base and 5 bases, in that order; junction bases with no gene match: 9. CDR3 size: 17 residues.

The chain has TRBV9 and TRBJ2-2, with D maybe TRBD2 (5 bases). With 0 bases removed from V and 6 bases from J, the gap between germline ends came to 12 bases. This CDR3 region has 15 residues. The germline V gene has CDR1 SGDLS and CDR2 YYNGEE. The CDR3 spells CASSVAPSGAGELFF. CDR3 nucleotides: TGTGCCAGCAGCGTAGCCCCTTCCGGGGCCGGGGAGCTGTTTTTT.

Only one count was recorded for this clone. The V gene is TRBV7-9, the J gene TRBJ1-2; D not resolved. Germline V gene sequence: CDR1 SEHNR, CDR2 FQNEAQ (reference sequence). Trimming shortened V by 1 base and J by 4 bases, and 7 bases separated the two germline ends. The CDR3 is 13 amino acids. This CDR3 is CASSLGPAYGYTF. DNA for the CDR3: TGTGCCAGCAGCTTAGGGCCCGCCTATGGCTACACCTTC.

The rearrangement joins TRBV5-1 to TRBJ2-3, with TRBD2 matching 8 bases. Germline trimming cut 3 bases from V and 2 bases from J; bases unmatched to any gene: 5. The V gene's germline CDR1 is SGHRS and CDR2 YFSETQ. This CDR3 is built from 15 residues. The CDR3 nucleotides are TGCGCCAGCAGCTCCAATAGCGGGGCCACAGATACGCAGTATTTT. Amino acids: CASSSNSGATDTQYF.

This clone was picked up a small number of times. The chain carries TRBV6-1 and TRBJ2-1, with 7 bases fitting TRBD2. The ends lost 3 bases at V and 10 bases at J; junction bases unmatched: 0. CDR1 MNHNS and CDR2 SASEGT come from the germline V gene. The CDR3 runs to 11 residues. CDR3 region: CASSDGGEQFF. In DNA, the CDR3 is TGTGCCAGCAGTGACGGGGGGGAGCAGTTCTTC.

This clone appeared once. The V gene is TRBV5-1, the J gene TRBJ2-3; D perhaps matches TRBD2 (6 bases). The CDR3 runs to 18 residues. V gave up 2 bases and J gave up 0 bases, with 19 bases separating them. CDR1 and CDR2 from the germline V gene are SGHRS and YFSETQ. In DNA, the CDR3 is TGCGCCAGCAGCTTAAGGGCCGGGGGAACCGATAGCACAGATACGCAGTATTTT. It specifies CASSLRAGGTDSTDTQYF.

CDR3 amino acids: CASSLKGQALEQYF. DNA of the CDR3: TGTGCCAGCAGCTTGAAGGGACAGGCCCTCGAGCAGTACTTC. The genes are TRBV5-5 and TRBJ2-7; 8 bases agree with TRBD1. Germline V gives CDR1 SGHKS, CDR2 YYEKEE (reference sequence). The CDR3 runs to 14 residues. V shed 1 base, J shed 6 bases, and the junction held 6 bases outside the gene matches.

This rearrangement joins TRBV28 to TRBJ1-4, with D perhaps matching TRBD1 (5 bases). Germline CDR1 reads MDHEN; CDR2 reads SYDVKM. Trimming removed 7 bases at V and 1 base at J, with 10 bases between. The CDR3 runs to 14 residues. Written as DNA, the CDR3 is TGTGCCAGCACAAACCAGGGAACTAATGAAAAACTGTTTTTT. Translating it yields CASTNQGTNEKLFF.

This clone was observed a single time. The chain couples TRBV5-1 to TRBJ2-2; the D is unclear. Trimming left V 9 bases short and J 0 bases short, with 12 bases between. The germline gives CDR1 SGHRS, CDR2 YFSETQ. The CDR3 is 14 amino acids. CDR3 loop: CATTPTANTGELFF. In DNA form, the CDR3 reads TGCGCCACCACCCCCACAGCGAACACCGGGGAGCTGTTTTTT.

The chain recombines TRBV6-5 with TRBJ1-4; D call uncertain. The V end lost 8 bases, the J end lost 8 bases, and 15 bases lay between the germline ends. The CDR3 is 13 residues long. CDR1 is MNHEY, CDR2 SVGAGI, per germline. CDR3 amino acids: CASQASRGEKLFF. In DNA form, the CDR3 reads TGTGCCAGCCAAGCATCGAGAGGAGAAAAACTGTTTTTT.

The chain carries TRBV15 and TRBJ2-6; 7 positions match TRBD1. CDR3 length: 18 amino acids. V gave up 1 base and J gave up 0 bases; unmatched junction bases: 6. Germline-derived CDR1 and CDR2 are LNHNV and YYDKDF (reference sequence). CDR3 sequence (DNA): TGTGCCACCAGCAGAGGGGACAGACTCAGCTCTGGGGCCAACGTCCTGACTTTC. The encoded protein is CATSRGDRLSSGANVLTF.

This clone was found once. The CDR3 spells CASSTTGSEQFF. The CDR3 coding sequence is TGTGCCAGCAGTACGACAGGGAGTGAGCAGTTCTTC. The gene calls are TRBV2 and TRBJ2-1; 7 bases align to TRBD1. The CDR3 is made up of 12 amino acids. The trim removed 5 bases at V and 9 bases at J, leaving 4 bases unmatched. The V gene's germline CDR1 is SNHLY and CDR2 FYNNEI.

This chain connects TRBV5-1 to TRBJ2-3; 13 bases are shared with TRBD2. The CDR3 runs to 15 residues. Looked up from germline, CDR1 is SGHRS and CDR2 is YFSETQ. V was pared by 4 bases and J by 7 bases, with 6 bases of the junction left unmatched. CDR3: CASSPLAGGPYTQYF. The CDR3 DNA sequence: TGCGCCAGCAGCCCACTAGCGGGGGGGCCATATACGCAGTATTTT.

CDR3 protein: CASSSTPTGTGVVTGELFF. Here the CDR3 DNA reads TGCGCCAGCAGCTCGACCCCAACCGGGACAGGGGTGGTCACCGGGGAGCTGTTTTTT. V gene TRBV5-1 combines with J gene TRBJ2-2; the match to TRBD1 covers 10 bases. CDR1 is SGHRS and CDR2 is YFSETQ in the germline V gene. The V and J ends lost 3 bases and 4 bases, in that order; junction bases with no gene match: 15. The CDR3 has 19 amino acids.

Details on this clone: The junction departs from the called germline gene at one end, perhaps through a read error. J is TRBJ2-1 and V is TRBV9; maybe TRBD1 (5 bases). The CDR3 is 14 residues long. CDR1 and CDR2 (germline): SGDLS, YYNGEE. The CDR3 loop reads CASSGGRSHNEQFF. CDR3 nucleotides: TGTGCCAGCAGCGGGGGCCGCTCCCACAATGAGCAGTTCTTC.

This clone turned up a few times. V usage is TRBV5-4 and J usage is TRBJ2-5, with D hard to call. V was cut by 2 bases and J by 6 bases, with 17 bases left in between. The CDR3 has 15 residues. Germline CDR1 SGHNT, CDR2 YYREEE (reference sequence). The CDR3 DNA reads TGTGCCAGCAGCTTTACCTTTGGTAGTCTCCAGACCCAGTACTTC. Translation: CASSFTFGSLQTQYF. The variable domain in full, completed from reference TRBV5-4 and TRBJ2-5, reads ETGVTQSPTHLIKTRGQQVTLRCSSQSGHNTVSWYQQALGQGPQFIFQYYREEENGRGNFPPRFSGLQFPNYSSELNVNALELDDSALYLCASSFTFGSLQTQYFGPGTRLLVL.

This clone was observed a single time. The V gene is TRBV18, the J gene TRBJ2-2; no reliable D call. CDR3 length: 15 amino acids. With 0 bases removed from V and 0 bases from J, the gap between germline ends came to 5 bases. CDR1 KGHSH and CDR2 LQKENI come from the germline V gene. The CDR3 protein is CASSPPSTNTGELFF. The CDR3, as DNA: TGTGCCAGCTCACCACCGAGTACGAACACCGGGGAGCTGTTTTTT.

The chain has TRBV25-1 and TRBJ2-2; 10 bases line up with TRBD1. V dropped 3 bases and J dropped 5; count of bases not matched to a gene: 6. The CDR3 spans 16 residues. Germline V gene sequence: CDR1 MGHDK, CDR2 SYGVNS. CDR3 in amino acids: CASSDQGTGETGELFF. The CDR3 DNA reads as TGTGCCAGCAGTGATCAAGGGACAGGGGAAACCGGGGAGCTGTTTTTT.

The chain has TRBV6-1 and TRBJ1-4; 10 bases fit TRBD1. V lost 1 base to trimming and J lost 5 bases; unmatched junction nucleotides: 4. This CDR3 has 16 amino acids. Germline CDR1 is MNHNS and CDR2 is SASEGT. This CDR3 is CASSEGSGQGNEKLFF. DNA of the CDR3: TGTGCCAGCAGTGAAGGGTCGGGACAGGGGAATGAAAAACTGTTTTTT.

The genes are TRBV10-3 and TRBJ2-3; 12 positions agree with TRBD2. Germline CDR1 is ENHRY and CDR2 is SYGVKD. CDR3 length: 17 amino acids. Trimming removed 3 bases from V and 2 bases from J; junction bases left unmatched: 6. CDR3 protein: CAISDPSGGADTDTQYF. The CDR3 bases are TGTGCCATCAGTGACCCTAGCGGGGGGGCCGACACAGATACGCAGTATTTT.

The chain uses TRBV5-1 and TRBJ2-1; D remains unclear. Between the trimmed V and J ends, which lost 7 bases and 6 bases, there was a span of 14 bases. The CDR3 extends over 13 amino acids. Looked up from germline, CDR1 is SGHRS and CDR2 is YFSETQ. CDR3 protein: CASHIPTANEQFF. Written as DNA, the CDR3 is TGCGCCAGCCACATCCCAACAGCCAATGAGCAGTTCTTC.